These T cell receptor beta chains were read from a single sample in a study of T cells expressing NK-cell markers. TCRdb re-analyzed the 5' RACE reads; it lists each CDR3 protein once, without DNA. The listing records about 180,000 distinct CDR3 sequences. Sequenced sample: blood T cells: a sorted CD56 or NKG2C T cell subset, CD4+ or CD8+ T cells, or bulk PBMC T cells (not recorded which). The receptors come from a woman aged 18-70 years in good health. Both conserved end residues are part of each CDR3. Fields, in order: J gene, V gene, CDR3 protein.

j_call: TRBJ2-7
v_call: TRBV7-2
cdr3_aa: CASSLVSSGKLYEQYF

j_call: TRBJ1-2
v_call: TRBV4-1
cdr3_aa: CASSPRSGTGGRDGYTF

j_call: TRBJ1-5
v_call: TRBV7-4
cdr3_aa: CASSQKGRQGNQPQHF

j_call: TRBJ2-4
v_call: TRBV27
cdr3_aa: CASSLDPDLAKNIQYF

j_call: TRBJ1-1
v_call: TRBV2
cdr3_aa: CASPLSRGTEAFF

j_call: TRBJ2-7
v_call: TRBV6-1
cdr3_aa: CASSHTGGGYEQYF

j_call: TRBJ1-2
v_call: TRBV7-9
cdr3_aa: CASSPDIVGYTF

j_call: TRBJ2-7
v_call: TRBV24-1
cdr3_aa: CATSGGDLSEQYF

j_call: TRBJ2-7
v_call: TRBV28
cdr3_aa: CASSQGLRGYEQYF

j_call: TRBJ2-4
v_call: TRBV3-1
cdr3_aa: CVSSQGGIQYF

j_call: TRBJ2-5
v_call: TRBV12-3/TRBV12-4
cdr3_aa: CASSSTGQMETQYF

j_call: TRBJ1-2
v_call: TRBV3-1
cdr3_aa: CASSQEDYGYTF

j_call: TRBJ2-5
v_call: TRBV29-1
cdr3_aa: CSVAPGGTSGRAGATQYF

j_call: TRBJ1-4
v_call: TRBV6-5
cdr3_aa: CASSYATGIPATNEKLFF

j_call: TRBJ2-2
v_call: TRBV9
cdr3_aa: CASSVGYGLADTGELFF

j_call: TRBJ2-1
v_call: TRBV7-3
cdr3_aa: CASSSRALSRGEQFF

j_call: TRBJ1-2
v_call: TRBV27
cdr3_aa: CASSLIRQGANYGYTF

j_call: TRBJ2-7
v_call: TRBV5-1
cdr3_aa: CASSLAVGDNYEQYF

j_call: TRBJ2-5
v_call: TRBV28
cdr3_aa: CASSVTSGRAAETQYF

j_call: TRBJ2-5
v_call: TRBV9
cdr3_aa: CASSATGLAGETQYF

j_call: TRBJ2-1
v_call: TRBV14
cdr3_aa: CASSQLSGQGRGNEQFF

j_call: TRBJ2-5
v_call: TRBV28
cdr3_aa: CASSLYGVQETQYF

j_call: TRBJ1-5
v_call: TRBV29-1
cdr3_aa: CSVSHGTSGNQPQHF

j_call: TRBJ2-7
v_call: TRBV24-1
cdr3_aa: CATSSRQAPYEQYF

j_call: TRBJ1-3
v_call: TRBV7-6
cdr3_aa: CASSLNPSYSGNTIYF

j_call: TRBJ2-7
v_call: TRBV20-1
cdr3_aa: CSAIWTSGTEQYF

j_call: TRBJ2-3
v_call: TRBV5-6
cdr3_aa: CASSSLVTGGTDTQYF

j_call: TRBJ2-1
v_call: TRBV11-3
cdr3_aa: CASSSGRGQEHEQFF

j_call: TRBJ2-1
v_call: TRBV5-1
cdr3_aa: CASSLALSGDYNEQFF

j_call: TRBJ2-1
v_call: TRBV12-3/TRBV12-4
cdr3_aa: CASTPGLANEQFF

j_call: TRBJ1-1
v_call: TRBV18
cdr3_aa: CASSPGGNTEAFF

j_call: TRBJ2-2
v_call: TRBV7-9
cdr3_aa: CASSSSGVTGELFF

j_call: TRBJ2-1
v_call: TRBV4-2
cdr3_aa: CASSQDPSLVPDEQFF

j_call: TRBJ2-3
v_call: TRBV5-1
cdr3_aa: CASSLYPRARLSTDTQYF

j_call: TRBJ2-7
v_call: TRBV27
cdr3_aa: CASSLRGPRGEQYF

j_call: TRBJ2-1
v_call: TRBV7-6
cdr3_aa: CASSSDYSVFNEQFF

j_call: TRBJ1-1
v_call: TRBV7-9
cdr3_aa: CASSLGGRGQMNTEAFF

j_call: TRBJ1-1
v_call: TRBV10-3
cdr3_aa: CAISQGMNTEAFF

j_call: TRBJ2-1
v_call: TRBV9
cdr3_aa: CASSVEVGLNEQFF

j_call: TRBJ2-2
v_call: TRBV12-3/TRBV12-4
cdr3_aa: CASTLGLTGELFF

j_call: TRBJ2-1
v_call: TRBV7-3
cdr3_aa: CASSSDPVFTYNEQFF

j_call: TRBJ1-3
v_call: TRBV20-1
cdr3_aa: CSARDQYSPSGNTIYF

j_call: TRBJ2-1
v_call: TRBV7-8
cdr3_aa: CASSPPRLADNNEQFF

j_call: TRBJ2-6
v_call: TRBV7-9
cdr3_aa: CASSHRDREYMANVLTF

j_call: TRBJ2-7
v_call: TRBV7-3
cdr3_aa: CASSKDRSYEQYF

j_call: TRBJ1-4
v_call: TRBV6-1
cdr3_aa: CASSEGWGSVVKLFF

j_call: TRBJ1-5
v_call: TRBV3-1
cdr3_aa: CASSLGGRSNQPQHF

j_call: TRBJ1-2
v_call: TRBV6-1
cdr3_aa: CASSVNRVGYTF

j_call: TRBJ1-2
v_call: TRBV20-1
cdr3_aa: CSAKSRGIGYGYTF

j_call: TRBJ1-1
v_call: TRBV6-1
cdr3_aa: CASSINPGADTEAFF

j_call: TRBJ2-3
v_call: TRBV7-2
cdr3_aa: CASSLEGRLSGTGVYF

j_call: TRBJ2-1
v_call: TRBV20-1
cdr3_aa: CSVRTYPSYNEQFF

j_call: TRBJ2-6
v_call: TRBV11-1
cdr3_aa: CASSHWTGISSGANVLTF